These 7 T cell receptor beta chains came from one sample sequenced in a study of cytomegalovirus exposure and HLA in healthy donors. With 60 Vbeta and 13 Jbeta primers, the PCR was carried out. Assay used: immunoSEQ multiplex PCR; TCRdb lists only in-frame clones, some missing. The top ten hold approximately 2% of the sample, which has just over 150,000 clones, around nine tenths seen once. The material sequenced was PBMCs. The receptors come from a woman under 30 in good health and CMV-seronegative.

The CDR3: CASSSTGVDGYTF. The CDR3 bases are TGTGCCAGCAGTTCGACAGGGGTTGATGGCTACACCTTC. The chain employs TRBV6-5 and TRBJ1-2; 8 bases map to TRBD1. This CDR3 has 13 amino acids. V lost 4 bases and J lost 6; bases outside the gene matches: 4. The germline V gene has CDR1 MNHEY and CDR2 SVGAGI.

DNA for the CDR3: TGTGCCAGCAGCTTAGATCCGGGACAGGGGTACGAGCAGTACTTC. Translated, it gives CASSLDPGQGYEQYF. The chain is built from TRBV11-1 and TRBJ2-7; 10 bases fit TRBD1. The CDR3 covers 15 residues. V lost 1 base to trimming and J lost 4 bases; unmatched junction nucleotides: 4. Per the germline V gene, CDR1 is SGHAT and CDR2 is FQDESV (reference sequence).

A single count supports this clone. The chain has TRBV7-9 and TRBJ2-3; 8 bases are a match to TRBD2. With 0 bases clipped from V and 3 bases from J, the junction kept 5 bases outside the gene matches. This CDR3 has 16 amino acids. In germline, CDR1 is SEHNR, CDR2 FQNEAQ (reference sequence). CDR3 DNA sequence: TGTGCCAGCAGCTTAGCGCCAGCGGGGGCTACAGATACGCAGTATTTT. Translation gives CASSLAPAGATDTQYF.

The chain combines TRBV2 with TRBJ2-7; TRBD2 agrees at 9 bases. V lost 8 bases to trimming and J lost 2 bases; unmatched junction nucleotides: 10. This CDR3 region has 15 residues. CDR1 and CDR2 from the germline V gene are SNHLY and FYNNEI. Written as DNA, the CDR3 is TGTGCCAGCCAGACTGGACTAGCGCTTCCCTACGAGCAGTACTTC. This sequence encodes CASQTGLALPYEQYF.

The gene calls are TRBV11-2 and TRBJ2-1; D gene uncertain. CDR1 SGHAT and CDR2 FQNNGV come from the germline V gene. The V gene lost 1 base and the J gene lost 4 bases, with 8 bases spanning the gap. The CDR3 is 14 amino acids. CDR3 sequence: CASSLASFYNEQFF. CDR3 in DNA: TGTGCCAGCAGCTTAGCTTCCTTTTACAATGAGCAGTTCTTC.

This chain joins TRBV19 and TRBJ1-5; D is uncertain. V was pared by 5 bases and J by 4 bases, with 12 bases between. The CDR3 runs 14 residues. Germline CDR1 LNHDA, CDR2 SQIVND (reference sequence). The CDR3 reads CASSGGRVNQPQHF. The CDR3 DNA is TGTGCCAGTAGTGGCGGCAGAGTAAATCAGCCCCAGCATTTT.

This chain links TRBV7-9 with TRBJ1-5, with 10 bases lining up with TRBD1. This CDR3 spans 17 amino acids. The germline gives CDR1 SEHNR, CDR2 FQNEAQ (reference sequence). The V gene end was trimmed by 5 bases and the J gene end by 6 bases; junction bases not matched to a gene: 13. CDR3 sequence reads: CASSPGDRGGRAQPQHF. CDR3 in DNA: TGTGCCAGCAGCCCCGGGGACAGGGGAGGTCGGGCTCAGCCCCAGCATTTT.